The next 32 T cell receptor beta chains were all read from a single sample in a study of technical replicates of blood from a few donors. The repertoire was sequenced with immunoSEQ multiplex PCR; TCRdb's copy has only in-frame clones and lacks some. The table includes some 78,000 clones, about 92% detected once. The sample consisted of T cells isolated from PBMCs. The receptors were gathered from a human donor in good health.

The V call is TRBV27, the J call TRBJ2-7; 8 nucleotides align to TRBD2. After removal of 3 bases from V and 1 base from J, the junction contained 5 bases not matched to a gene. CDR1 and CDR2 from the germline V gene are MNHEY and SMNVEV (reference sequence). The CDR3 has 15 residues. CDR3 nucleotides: TGTGCCAGCAGTTTTATTAGCGGGACATCCTACGAGCAGTACTTC. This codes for CASSFISGTSYEQYF.

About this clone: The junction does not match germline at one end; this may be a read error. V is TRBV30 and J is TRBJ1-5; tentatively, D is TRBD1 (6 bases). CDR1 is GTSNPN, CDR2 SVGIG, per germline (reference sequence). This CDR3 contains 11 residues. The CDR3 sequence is CACGCRTDTNF. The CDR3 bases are TGTGCCTGCGGATGTAGGACAGACACAAATTTT.

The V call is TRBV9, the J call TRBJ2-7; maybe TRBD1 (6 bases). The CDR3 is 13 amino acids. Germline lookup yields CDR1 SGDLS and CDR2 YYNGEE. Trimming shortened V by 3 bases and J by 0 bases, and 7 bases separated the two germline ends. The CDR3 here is CASSGQASYEQYF. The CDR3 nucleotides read TGTGCCAGCAGCGGACAGGCCTCCTACGAGCAGTACTTC.

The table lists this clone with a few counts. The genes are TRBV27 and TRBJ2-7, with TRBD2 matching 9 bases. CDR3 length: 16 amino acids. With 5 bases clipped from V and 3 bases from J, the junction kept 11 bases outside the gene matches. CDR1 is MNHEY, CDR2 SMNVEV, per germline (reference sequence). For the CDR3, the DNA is TGTGCCAGCAGTCCCTCTAGCGGGAATCAATTCTACGAGCAGTACTTC. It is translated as CASSPSSGNQFYEQYF.

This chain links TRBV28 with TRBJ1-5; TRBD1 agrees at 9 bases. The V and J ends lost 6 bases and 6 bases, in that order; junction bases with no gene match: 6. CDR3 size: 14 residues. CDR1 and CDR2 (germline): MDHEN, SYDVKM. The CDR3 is CASRRDREIQPQHF. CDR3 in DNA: TGTGCCAGCAGGCGGGACAGGGAAATTCAGCCCCAGCATTTT.

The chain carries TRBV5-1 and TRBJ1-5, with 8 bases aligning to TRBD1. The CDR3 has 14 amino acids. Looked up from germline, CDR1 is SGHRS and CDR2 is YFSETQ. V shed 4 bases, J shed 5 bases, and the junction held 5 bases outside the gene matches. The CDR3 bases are TGCGCCAGCAGCACTAAGACAGGGGATCAGCCCCAGCATTTT. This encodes CASSTKTGDQPQHF.

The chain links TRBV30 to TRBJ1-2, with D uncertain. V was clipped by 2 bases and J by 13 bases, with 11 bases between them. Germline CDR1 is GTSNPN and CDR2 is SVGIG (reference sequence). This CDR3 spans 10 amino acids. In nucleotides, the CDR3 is TGTGCCTGGAGTAGAGATACGAGCACCTTC. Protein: CAWSRDTSTF.

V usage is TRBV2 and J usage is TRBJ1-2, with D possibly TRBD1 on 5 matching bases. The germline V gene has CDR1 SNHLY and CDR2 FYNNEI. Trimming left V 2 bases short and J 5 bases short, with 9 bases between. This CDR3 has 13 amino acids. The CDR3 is CASSEFGGYGYTF. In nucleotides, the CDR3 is TGTGCCAGCAGTGAATTCGGGGGTTATGGCTACACCTTC.

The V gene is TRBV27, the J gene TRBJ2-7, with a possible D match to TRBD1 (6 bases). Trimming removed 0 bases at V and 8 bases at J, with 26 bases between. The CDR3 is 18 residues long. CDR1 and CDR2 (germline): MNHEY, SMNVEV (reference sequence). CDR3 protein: CASSLSSPLQGSRGKQYF. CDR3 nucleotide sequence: TGTGCCAGCAGTTTATCTAGCCCCTTGCAGGGGAGCCGCGGAAAGCAGTACTTC.

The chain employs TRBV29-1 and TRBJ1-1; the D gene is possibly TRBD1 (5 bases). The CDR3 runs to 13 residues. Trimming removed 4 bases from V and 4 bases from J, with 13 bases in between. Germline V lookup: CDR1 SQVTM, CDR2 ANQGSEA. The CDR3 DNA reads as TGCAGCGTTGTCTCCTGGGGGGGCACTGAAGCTTTCTTT. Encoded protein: CSVVSWGGTEAFF.

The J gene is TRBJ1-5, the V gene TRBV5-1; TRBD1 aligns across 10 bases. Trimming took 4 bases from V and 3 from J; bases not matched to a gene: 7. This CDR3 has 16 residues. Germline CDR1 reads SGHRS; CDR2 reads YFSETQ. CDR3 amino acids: CASSPRTGGDNQPQHF. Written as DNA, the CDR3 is TGCGCCAGCAGCCCCCGGACAGGGGGTGACAATCAGCCCCAGCATTTT. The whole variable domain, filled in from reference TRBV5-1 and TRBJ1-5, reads KAGVTQTPRYLIKTRGQQVTLSCSPISGHRSVSWYQQTPGQGLQFLFEYFSETQRNKGNFPGRFSGRQFSNSRSEMNVSTLELGDSALYLCASSPRTGGDNQPQHFGDGTRLSIL.

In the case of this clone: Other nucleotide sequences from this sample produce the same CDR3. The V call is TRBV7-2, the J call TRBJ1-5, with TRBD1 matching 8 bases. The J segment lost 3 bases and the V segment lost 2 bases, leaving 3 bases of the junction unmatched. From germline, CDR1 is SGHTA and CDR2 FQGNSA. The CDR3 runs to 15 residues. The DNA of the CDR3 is TGTGCCAGCAGCTTAAGGACAGGGTCCAATCAGCCCCAGCATTTT. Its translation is CASSLRTGSNQPQHF.

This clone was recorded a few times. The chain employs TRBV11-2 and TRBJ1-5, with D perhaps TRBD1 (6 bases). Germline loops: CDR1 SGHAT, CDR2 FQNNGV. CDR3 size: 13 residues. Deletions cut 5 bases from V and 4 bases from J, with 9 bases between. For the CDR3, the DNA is TGTGCCAGCAGCCGACAGGAGAATCAGCCCCAGCATTTT. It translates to CASSRQENQPQHF.

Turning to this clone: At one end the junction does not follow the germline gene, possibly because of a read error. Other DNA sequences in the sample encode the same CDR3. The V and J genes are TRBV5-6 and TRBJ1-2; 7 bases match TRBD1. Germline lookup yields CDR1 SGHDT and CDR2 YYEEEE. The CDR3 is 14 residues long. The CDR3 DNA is TGTGCCAGCAGCTCGACAGGGTCCCACTACGGCTACACCTTC. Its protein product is CASSSTGSHYGYTF.

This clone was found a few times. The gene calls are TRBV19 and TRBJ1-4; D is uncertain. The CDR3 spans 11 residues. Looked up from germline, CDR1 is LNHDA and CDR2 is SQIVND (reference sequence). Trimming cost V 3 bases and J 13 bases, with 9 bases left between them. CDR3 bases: TGTGCCAGTAGTATTTTCGGTGGACTGTTTTTT. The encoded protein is CASSIFGGLFF. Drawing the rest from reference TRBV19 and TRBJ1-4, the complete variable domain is DGGITQSPKYLFRKEGQNVTLSCEQNLNHDAMYWYRQDPGQGLRLIYYSQIVNDFQKGDIAEGYSVSREKKESFPLTVTSAQKNPTAFYLCASSIFGGLFFGSGTQLSVL.

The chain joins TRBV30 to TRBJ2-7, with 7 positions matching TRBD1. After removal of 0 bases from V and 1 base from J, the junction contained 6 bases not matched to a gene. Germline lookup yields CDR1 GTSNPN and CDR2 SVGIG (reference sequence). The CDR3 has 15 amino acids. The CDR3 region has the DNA TGTGCCTGGAGTGTACCGACAGGGAAGTCCTACGAGCAGTACTTC. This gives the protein CAWSVPTGKSYEQYF.

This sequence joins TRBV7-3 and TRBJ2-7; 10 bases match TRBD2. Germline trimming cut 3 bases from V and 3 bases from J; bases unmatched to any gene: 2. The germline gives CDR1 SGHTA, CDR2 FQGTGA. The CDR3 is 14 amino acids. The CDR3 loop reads CASSFASGSYEQYF. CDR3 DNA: TGTGCCAGCAGCTTCGCTAGCGGGAGCTACGAGCAGTACTTC.

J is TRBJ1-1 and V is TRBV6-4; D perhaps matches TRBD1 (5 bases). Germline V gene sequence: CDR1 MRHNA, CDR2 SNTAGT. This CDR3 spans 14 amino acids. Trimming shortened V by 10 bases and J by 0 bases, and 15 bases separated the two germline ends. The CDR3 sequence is CAIPHRLMNTEAFF. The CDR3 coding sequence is TGTGCCATTCCGCACAGGCTAATGAACACTGAAGCTTTCTTT.

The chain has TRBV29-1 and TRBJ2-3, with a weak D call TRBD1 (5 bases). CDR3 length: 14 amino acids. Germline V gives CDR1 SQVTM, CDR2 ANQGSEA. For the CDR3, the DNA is TGCAGTACGGGCCAGGGCGCCCCCACAGATACGCAGTATTTT. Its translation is CSTGQGAPTDTQYF.

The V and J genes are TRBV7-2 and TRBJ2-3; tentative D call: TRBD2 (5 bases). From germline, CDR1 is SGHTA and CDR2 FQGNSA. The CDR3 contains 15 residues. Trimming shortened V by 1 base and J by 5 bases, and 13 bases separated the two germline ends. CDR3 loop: CASSLDGSEGDTQYF. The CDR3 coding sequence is TGTGCCAGCAGCTTAGATGGAAGCGAGGGAGATACGCAGTATTTT.

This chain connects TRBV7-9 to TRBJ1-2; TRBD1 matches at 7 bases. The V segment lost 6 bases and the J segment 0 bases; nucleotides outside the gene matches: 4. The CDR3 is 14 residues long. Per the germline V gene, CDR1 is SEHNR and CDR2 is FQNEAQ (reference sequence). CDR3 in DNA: TGTGCCAGCAGAGCAGGGACAGCTAACTATGGCTACACCTTC. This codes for CASRAGTANYGYTF.

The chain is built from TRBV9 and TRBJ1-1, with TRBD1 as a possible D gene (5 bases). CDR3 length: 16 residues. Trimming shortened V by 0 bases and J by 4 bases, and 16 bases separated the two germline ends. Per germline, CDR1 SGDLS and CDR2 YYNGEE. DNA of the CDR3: TGTGCCAGCAGCGTAGATCCGGGGGGAGTGTTCACTGAAGCTTTCTTT. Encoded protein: CASSVDPGGVFTEAFF.

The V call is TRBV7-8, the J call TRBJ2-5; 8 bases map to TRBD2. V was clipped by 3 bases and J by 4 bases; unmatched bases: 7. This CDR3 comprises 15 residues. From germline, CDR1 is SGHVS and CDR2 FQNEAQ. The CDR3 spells CASSFLAGLLETQYF. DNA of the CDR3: TGTGCCAGCAGCTTTCTAGCGGGTTTATTAGAGACCCAGTACTTC.

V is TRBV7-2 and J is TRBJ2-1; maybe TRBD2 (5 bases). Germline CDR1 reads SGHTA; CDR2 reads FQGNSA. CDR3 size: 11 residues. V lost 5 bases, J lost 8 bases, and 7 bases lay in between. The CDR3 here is CASSPSYEQFF. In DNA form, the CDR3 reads TGTGCCAGCAGCCCTAGCTATGAGCAGTTCTTC.

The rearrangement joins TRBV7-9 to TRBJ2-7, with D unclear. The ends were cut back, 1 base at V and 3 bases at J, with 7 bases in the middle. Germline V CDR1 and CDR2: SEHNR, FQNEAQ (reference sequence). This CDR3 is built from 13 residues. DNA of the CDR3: TGTGCCAGCAGCTTAGATCTCGGCTACGAGCAGTACTTC. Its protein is CASSLDLGYEQYF.

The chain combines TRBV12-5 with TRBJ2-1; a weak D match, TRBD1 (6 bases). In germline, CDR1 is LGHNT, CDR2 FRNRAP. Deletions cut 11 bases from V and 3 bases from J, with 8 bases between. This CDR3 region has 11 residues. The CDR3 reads CALTGYNEQFF. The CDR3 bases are TGTGCTTTGACAGGCTACAATGAGCAGTTCTTC.

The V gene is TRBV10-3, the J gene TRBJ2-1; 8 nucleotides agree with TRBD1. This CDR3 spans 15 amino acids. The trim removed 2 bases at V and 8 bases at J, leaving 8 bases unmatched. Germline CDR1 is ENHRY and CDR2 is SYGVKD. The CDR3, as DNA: TGTGCCATCAGTGAGAAGGGAGACAGGGGTCATGAGCAGTTCTTC. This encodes CAISEKGDRGHEQFF.

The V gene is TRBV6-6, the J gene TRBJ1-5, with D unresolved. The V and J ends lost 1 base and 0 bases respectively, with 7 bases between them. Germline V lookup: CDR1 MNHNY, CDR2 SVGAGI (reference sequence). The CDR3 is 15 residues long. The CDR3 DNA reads TGTGCCAGCAGTTACTTTCCGGGTAGCAATCAGCCCCAGCATTTT. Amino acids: CASSYFPGSNQPQHF.

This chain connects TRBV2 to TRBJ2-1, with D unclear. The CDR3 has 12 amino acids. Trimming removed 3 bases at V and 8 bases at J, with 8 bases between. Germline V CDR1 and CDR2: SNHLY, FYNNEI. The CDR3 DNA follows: TGTGCCAGCAGTGAGCCGTTAGATGAGCAGTTCTTC. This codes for CASSEPLDEQFF.

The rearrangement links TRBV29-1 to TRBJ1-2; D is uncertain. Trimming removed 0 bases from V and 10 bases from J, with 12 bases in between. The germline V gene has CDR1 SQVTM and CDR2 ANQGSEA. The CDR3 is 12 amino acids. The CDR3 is CSVEESEGDYTF. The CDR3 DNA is TGCAGCGTTGAAGAGTCGGAGGGCGACTACACCTTC.

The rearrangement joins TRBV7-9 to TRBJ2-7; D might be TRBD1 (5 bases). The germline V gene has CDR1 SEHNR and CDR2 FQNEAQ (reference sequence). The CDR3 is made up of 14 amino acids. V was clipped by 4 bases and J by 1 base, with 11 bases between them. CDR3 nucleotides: TGTGCCAGCAGCTCGTGGACAAGTTCCTACGAGCAGTACTTC. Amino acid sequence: CASSSWTSSYEQYF. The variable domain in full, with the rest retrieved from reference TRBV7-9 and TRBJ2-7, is DTGVSQNPRHKITKRGQNVTFRCDPISEHNRLYWYRQTLGQGPEFLTYFQNEAQLEKSRLLSDRFSAERPKGSFSTLEIQRTEQGDSAMYLCASSSWTSSYEQYFGPGTRLTVT.

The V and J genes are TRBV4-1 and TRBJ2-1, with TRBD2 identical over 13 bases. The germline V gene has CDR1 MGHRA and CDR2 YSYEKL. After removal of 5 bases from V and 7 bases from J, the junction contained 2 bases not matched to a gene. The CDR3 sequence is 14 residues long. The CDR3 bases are TGCGCCAGCAGCACTAGCGGGAGGGCAAATGAGCAGTTCTTC. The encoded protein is CASSTSGRANEQFF.